This record covers a single T cell receptor beta chain. Its target is unknown. This entry belongs to a study of response to subunit inactivated influenza vaccine. Study-wide results and caveats: After each seasonal influenza vaccination, few new T cells are recruited, the authors suggested.

Germline V CDR1 and CDR2: SGHVS, FQNEAQ. CDR3 length: 19 residues. V shed 7 bases and J 6 bases; nucleotides not matched to a gene: 23. TCRdb reanalysed the RT-PCR reads using MiXCR and keeps one entry per CDR3 protein. The sample comprises 650,000 to 800,000 distinct CDR3 sequences, over 11% of which are singletons, and 5.5% to 7% rests with the top ten. The origin of this receptor is a man aged 50-60 years who received an inactivated influenza vaccine. The material sequenced was PBMCs from blood, taken around 14 days before vaccination. This chain connects TRBV7-8 to TRBJ2-1; 8 bases align to TRBD2. The CDR3 spells CASMLWSWGAAAGGNEQFF. CDR3 DNA: TGTGCCAGCATGCTTTGGTCCTGGGGAGCGGCCGCGGGGGGCAATGAGCAGTTCTTC.